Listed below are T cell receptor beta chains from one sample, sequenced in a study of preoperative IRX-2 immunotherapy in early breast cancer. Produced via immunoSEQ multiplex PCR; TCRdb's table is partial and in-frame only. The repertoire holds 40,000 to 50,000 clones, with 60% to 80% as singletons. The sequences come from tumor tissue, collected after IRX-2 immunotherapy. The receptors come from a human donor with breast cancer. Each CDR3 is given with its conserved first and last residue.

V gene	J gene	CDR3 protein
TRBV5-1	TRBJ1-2	CASSLAGGGNYGYTF
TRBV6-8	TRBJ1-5	CASRPTAKHAYSNQPQHF
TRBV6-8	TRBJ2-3	CASTHRGPDTQYF
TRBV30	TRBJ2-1	CAWSVRGRAYNEQFF
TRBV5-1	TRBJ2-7	CASSLTWGGPYEQYF
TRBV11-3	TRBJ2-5	CASSQRGGPQETQYF
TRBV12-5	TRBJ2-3	CASTPSTDTQYF
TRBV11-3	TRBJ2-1	CASSPQGLRGNEQFF
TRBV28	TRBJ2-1	CASTKSGQEQFF
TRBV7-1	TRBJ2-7	CASSLLSGTRLYEQYF
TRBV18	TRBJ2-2	CASSPIQGETGELFF